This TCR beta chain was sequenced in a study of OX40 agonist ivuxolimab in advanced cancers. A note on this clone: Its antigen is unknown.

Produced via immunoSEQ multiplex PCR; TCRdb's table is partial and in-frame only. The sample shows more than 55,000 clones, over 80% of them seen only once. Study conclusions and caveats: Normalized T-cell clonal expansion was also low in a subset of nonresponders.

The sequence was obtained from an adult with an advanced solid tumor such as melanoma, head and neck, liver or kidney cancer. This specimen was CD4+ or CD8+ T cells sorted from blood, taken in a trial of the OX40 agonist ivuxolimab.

The CDR3 bases are TGTGCCAGCAGTTACCTAGGCGGGGAGTACTTC. It is translated as CASSYLGGEYF. The chain has TRBV6-5 and TRBJ2-4; tentative D call: TRBD2 (6 bases). Germline values: CDR1 MNHEY, CDR2 SVGAGI. Trimming pared 2 bases from V and 14 bases from J, leaving 10 bases between. CDR3 length: 11 residues.